These 32 T cell receptor beta chains came from one sample sequenced in a study of CD8+ T cells in alopecia areata. Following extraction, RNA underwent reverse transcription to cDNA, which served as the sequencing template. Method: immunoSEQ multiplex PCR; TCRdb's copy keeps in-frame clones and lacks some. The sample records about 200,000 clones, 56% being singletons. Sequencing was performed on CD8+ T cells sorted from blood. The receptors stem from a human donor in good health.

The CDR3 DNA is TGCGCCAGCGGGTTCCACCGGGACAAAGAGACCCAGTACTTC. Translation gives CASGFHRDKETQYF. The chain couples TRBV5-1 to TRBJ2-5; a possible D gene is TRBD1 (6 bases). V shed 7 bases and J shed 3 bases, with 16 bases lying between them. The CDR3 spans 14 residues. The germline gives CDR1 SGHRS, CDR2 YFSETQ.

This clone was detected once. This chain uses TRBV29-1 with TRBJ2-1; D is undetermined. Germline V lookup: CDR1 SQVTM, CDR2 ANQGSEA. CDR3 length equals 11 residues. V was pared by 4 bases and J by 10 bases, with 11 bases between. Here the CDR3 reads CSVGAPLEQFF. CDR3 DNA: TGCAGCGTTGGGGCCCCGTTGGAGCAGTTCTTC.

The V call is TRBV29-1, the J call TRBJ2-1; no firm D call. Germline lookup yields CDR1 SQVTM and CDR2 ANQGSEA. Trimming pared 3 bases from V and 1 base from J, leaving 7 bases between. The length of the CDR3 is 13 residues. CDR3 amino acids: CSVDAKSYNEQFF. DNA for the CDR3: TGCAGCGTTGATGCAAAATCCTACAATGAGCAGTTCTTC.

The rearrangement links TRBV30 to TRBJ2-7, with D possibly TRBD2 on 5 matching bases. Trimming shortened V by 1 base and J by 5 bases, and 18 bases separated the two germline ends. The CDR3 consists of 15 residues. The germline V gene encodes CDR1 GTSNPN and CDR2 SVGIG (reference sequence). This CDR3 is CAWSAPFRVGDEQYF. CDR3 coding DNA: TGTGCCTGGAGTGCCCCTTTTCGGGTCGGGGACGAGCAGTACTTC.

The chain recombines TRBV4-1 with TRBJ2-1; TRBD2 agrees at 7 bases. J was trimmed by 4 bases and V by 0 bases; bases with no gene match: 6. The CDR3 has 16 amino acids. Germline loops: CDR1 MGHRA, CDR2 YSYEKL. The CDR3 protein is CASSQDWASGYNEQFF. DNA for the CDR3: TGCGCCAGCAGCCAAGATTGGGCTAGCGGATACAATGAGCAGTTCTTC.

The gene calls are TRBV29-1 and TRBJ1-1; D is ambiguous. V was cut by 7 bases and J by 2 bases, with 8 bases left in between. CDR1 is SQVTM, CDR2 ANQGSEA, per germline. This CDR3 is built from 11 residues. CDR3 bases: TGCAGCGGAGAAATAAACACTGAAGCTTTCTTT. It yields the protein CSGEINTEAFF. Full variable domain (missing parts from reference TRBV29-1 and TRBJ1-1): SAVISQKPSRDICQRGTSLTIQCQVDSQVTMMFWYRQQPGQSLTLIATANQGSEATYESGFVIDKFPISRPNLTFSTLTVSNMSPEDSSIYLCSGEINTEAFFGQGTRLTVV.

The V and J genes are TRBV30 and TRBJ1-5, with D uncertain. Germline V lookup: CDR1 GTSNPN, CDR2 SVGIG (reference sequence). The ends were cut back, 3 bases at V and 2 bases at J, with 14 bases in the middle. The CDR3 consists of 15 residues. CDR3 nucleotide sequence: TGTGCCTGGAGGAGAAGGACGGCGGGCAATCAGCCCCAGCATTTT. This gives the protein CAWRRRTAGNQPQHF. Full variable domain (outside the CDR3, taken from reference TRBV30 and TRBJ1-5): SQTIHQWPATLVQPVGSPLSLECTVEGTSNPNLYWYRQAAGRGLQLLFYSVGIGQISSEVPQNLSASRPQDRQFILSSKKLLLSDSGFYLCAWRRRTAGNQPQHFGDGTRLSIL.

The V and J genes are TRBV4-1 and TRBJ2-7; D uncertain. The CDR3 runs 15 residues. V was shortened by 5 bases and J by 2 bases, with 16 bases between the two germline ends. Germline V gives CDR1 MGHRA, CDR2 YSYEKL. CDR3: CASSSQFDETYEQYF. The CDR3 DNA sequence: TGCGCCAGCAGCTCTCAATTTGACGAAACCTACGAGCAGTACTTC.

V and J are TRBV4-1 and TRBJ1-1; 9 bases fit TRBD1. The junction had 6 bases not matched to a gene; V was cut back by 0 bases and J by 10 bases. Per germline, CDR1 MGHRA and CDR2 YSYEKL. This CDR3 spans 14 amino acids. The CDR3 nucleotides read TGCGCCAGCAGCCAAGATCTTCGGGACAGGGTAGCTTTCTTT. Its protein is CASSQDLRDRVAFF.

The table lists this clone with a few counts. This sequence joins TRBV6-5 and TRBJ2-1; D perhaps matches TRBD1 (6 bases). The CDR3 length is 12 residues. V lost 7 bases to trimming and J lost 6 bases, with 10 bases between them. The germline V gene has CDR1 MNHEY and CDR2 SVGAGI. The CDR3 nucleotides read TGTGCCAGCATGGCCAGGGGCAATGAGCAGTTCTTC. This gives the protein CASMARGNEQFF.

This clone was recorded a few times. The rearrangement joins TRBV4-1 to TRBJ1-1; D is ambiguous. Per germline, CDR1 MGHRA and CDR2 YSYEKL. CDR3 length equals 14 residues. With 1 base removed from V and 1 base from J, the gap between germline ends came to 7 bases. The CDR3 here is CASSQVATNTEAFF. The CDR3 DNA reads TGCGCCAGCAGCCAAGTTGCCACGAACACTGAAGCTTTCTTT.

The chain recombines TRBV29-1 with TRBJ2-7, with TRBD1 matching over 9 bases. Germline V gives CDR1 SQVTM, CDR2 ANQGSEA. This CDR3 contains 13 residues. V trimming: 7 bases; J trimming: 2 bases; junction bases outside the gene matches: 6. As DNA, the CDR3 is TGCAGCGGCGCCGGGACAGGGCCCTACGAGCAGTACTTC. Its protein product is CSGAGTGPYEQYF.

The chain employs TRBV7-9 and TRBJ2-3, with TRBD2 matching 15 bases. This CDR3 spans 17 amino acids. Germline V CDR1 and CDR2: SEHNR, FQNEAQ (reference sequence). J gave up 6 bases and V 4 bases, and 8 bases lay outside the gene matches. CDR3 loop: CASSSRTSGGAADTQYF. CDR3 in DNA: TGTGCCAGCAGCTCCCGGACTAGCGGGGGGGCCGCGGATACGCAGTATTTT.

The V call is TRBV27, the J call TRBJ2-1; D possibly corresponds to TRBD1 (5 bases). The CDR3 extends over 16 amino acids. Per the germline V gene, CDR1 is MNHEY and CDR2 is SMNVEV (reference sequence). Trimming left V 6 bases short and J 6 bases short, with 21 bases between. Here the CDR3 DNA reads TGTGCCAGCAGAAGGGCAGGGTATCCCTCGGGCAATGAGCAGTTCTTC. Encoded protein: CASRRAGYPSGNEQFF.

In nucleotides, the CDR3 is TGCGCCAGCCGCTCCACAGGGCAAGAGACCCAGTACTTC. It translates to CASRSTGQETQYF. The J gene is TRBJ2-5, the V gene TRBV5-1; possibly TRBD1 for D (6 bases). The CDR3 sequence is 13 residues long. V was pared by 7 bases and J by 2 bases, with 12 bases between. Germline loops: CDR1 SGHRS, CDR2 YFSETQ.

Of note for this clone: Other nucleotide sequences from this sample produce the same CDR3. J is TRBJ1-2 and V is TRBV19; weak D call: TRBD1 (5 bases). The CDR3 covers 13 residues. The germline gives CDR1 LNHDA, CDR2 SQIVND (reference sequence). Between the trimmed V and J ends, which lost 6 bases and 4 bases, there was a span of 12 bases. The CDR3 spells CASSAGTGYGYTF. In DNA, the CDR3 is TGTGCCAGTAGCGCCGGGACGGGCTATGGCTACACCTTC.

This chain links TRBV5-1 with TRBJ2-3; TRBD2 might be the D (5 bases). Per germline, CDR1 SGHRS and CDR2 YFSETQ. The CDR3 covers 14 residues. V shed 3 bases and J shed 2 bases, with 10 bases lying between them. CDR3 region: CASSWETTTDTQYF. DNA of the CDR3: TGCGCCAGCAGCTGGGAGACCACCACAGATACGCAGTATTTT. The full variable domain, in which reference TRBV5-1 and TRBJ2-3 provide the parts outside the CDR3, is KAGVTQTPRYLIKTRGQQVTLSCSPISGHRSVSWYQQTPGQGLQFLFEYFSETQRNKGNFPGRFSGRQFSNSRSEMNVSTLELGDSALYLCASSWETTTDTQYFGPGTRLTVL.

The chain carries TRBV2 and TRBJ2-1, with a weak D call TRBD1 (6 bases). Germline V gene lookup returns CDR1 SNHLY and CDR2 FYNNEI. The CDR3 length is 17 residues. Trimming left V 0 bases short and J 1 base short, with 13 bases between. The CDR3 region is CASSEAVQGISYNEQFF. In DNA, the CDR3 is TGTGCCAGCAGTGAAGCAGTGCAGGGGATTTCCTACAATGAGCAGTTCTTC.

This chain links TRBV29-1 with TRBJ2-1, with 8 bases lining up with TRBD2. V was pared by 7 bases and J by 8 bases, with 13 bases of the junction left unmatched. This CDR3 has 14 amino acids. The germline CDR1 and CDR2 sequences are SQVTM and ANQGSEA. CDR3 DNA sequence: TGCAGCGCCGAGGGGACTAGTGGATCCGATGAGCAGTTCTTC. It is translated as CSAEGTSGSDEQFF.

V gene TRBV6-6 combines with J gene TRBJ2-5; D possibly corresponds to TRBD2 (6 bases). The CDR3 covers 15 residues. Germline lookup yields CDR1 MNHNY and CDR2 SVGAGI (reference sequence). Between the trimmed V and J ends, which lost 0 bases and 4 bases, there was a span of 12 bases. CDR3 region: CASSYSRGRGETQYF. The DNA of the CDR3 is TGTGCCAGCAGTTACTCGCGGGGAAGGGGAGAGACCCAGTACTTC.

V and J are TRBV7-6 and TRBJ2-3; unclear D gene. The CDR3 runs to 13 residues. V was shortened by 1 base and J by 5 bases, with 7 bases between the two germline ends. The germline V gene encodes CDR1 SGHVS and CDR2 FNYEAQ. CDR3 sequence: CASSLEFVDTQYF. The DNA of the CDR3 is TGTGCCAGCAGCTTAGAGTTTGTAGATACGCAGTATTTT.

This chain connects TRBV4-1 to TRBJ2-2, with TRBD1 matching over 7 bases. CDR1 and CDR2 from the germline V gene are MGHRA and YSYEKL. Losses at the gene ends were 1 base for V and 7 bases for J; bases not matched to a gene: 3. CDR3 length: 14 residues. This CDR3 reads CASSQVQGLGELFF. DNA of the CDR3: TGCGCCAGCAGCCAAGTACAGGGGCTCGGGGAGCTGTTTTTT.

This clone appeared a few times. CDR3 coding DNA: TGTGCCAGCAGCTTTGCACAGGGTTTGAGGTCCTACGAGCAGTACTTC. It translates to CASSFAQGLRSYEQYF. V usage is TRBV7-9 and J usage is TRBJ2-7, with D possibly matching TRBD1 (6 bases). The germline gives CDR1 SEHNR, CDR2 FQNEAQ (reference sequence). V lost 3 bases and J 1 base, leaving 16 bases between the germline ends. CDR3 length equals 16 residues.

This clone was seen a few times. This chain links TRBV19 with TRBJ1-1, with TRBD1 identical over 9 bases. This CDR3 region has 16 residues. Germline CDR1 is LNHDA and CDR2 is SQIVND (reference sequence). Unmatched junction bases numbered 11, after V lost 7 bases and J lost 2 bases. DNA of the CDR3: TGTGCCAGTACCCACGACAGGGGGAGGGAAAACACTGAAGCTTTCTTT. Protein product: CASTHDRGRENTEAFF.

This clone showed up just once. The chain combines TRBV15 with TRBJ2-1, with D hard to call. V was trimmed by 3 bases and J by 8 bases, leaving 5 bases between them. This CDR3 has 11 residues. Germline-derived CDR1 and CDR2 are LNHNV and YYDKDF (reference sequence). The CDR3 is CATSSKYEQFF. The DNA of the CDR3 is TGTGCCACCAGCAGTAAATATGAGCAGTTCTTC.

The V gene is TRBV29-1, the J gene TRBJ2-5, with D possibly matching TRBD1 (5 bases). Germline V CDR1 and CDR2: SQVTM, ANQGSEA. The V end lost 4 bases, the J end lost 0 bases, and 9 bases lay between the germline ends. CDR3 size: 13 residues. CDR3 amino acids: CSVGPGYQETQYF. The CDR3 nucleotides read TGCAGCGTTGGGCCAGGGTACCAAGAGACCCAGTACTTC.

The chain is built from TRBV5-6 and TRBJ2-3; tentative D call: TRBD1 (6 bases). The CDR3 sequence is 12 residues long. Germline V gives CDR1 SGHDT, CDR2 YYEEEE. V lost 3 bases and J lost 5, with 7 bases in between. The CDR3 protein is CASSSQGDTQYF. In DNA, the CDR3 is TGTGCCAGCAGCTCACAGGGAGATACGCAGTATTTT. Full variable domain (outside the CDR3, taken from reference TRBV5-6 and TRBJ2-3): DAGVTQSPTHLIKTRGQQVTLRCSPKSGHDTVSWYQQALGQGPQFIFQYYEEEERQRGNFPDRFSGHQFPNYSSELNVNALLLGDSALYLCASSSQGDTQYFGPGTRLTVL.

CDR3 sequence reads: CASSLGQSNTEAFF. CDR3 in DNA: TGTGCCAGCAGCTTAGGACAGTCGAACACTGAAGCTTTCTTT. The V call is TRBV7-9, the J call TRBJ1-1, with TRBD1 as a possible D gene (5 bases). The CDR3 runs 14 residues. Germline V gene data show CDR1 as SEHNR and CDR2 as FQNEAQ (reference sequence). V lost 1 base to trimming and J lost 1 base, with 7 bases between them.

The rearrangement joins TRBV13 to TRBJ1-2; no clear D. CDR1 is PRHDT and CDR2 is FYEKMQ in the germline V gene (reference sequence). Trimming removed 0 bases at V and 12 bases at J, with 11 bases between. The CDR3 is made up of 12 amino acids. This CDR3 is CASSLGADTDTF. The DNA of the CDR3 is TGTGCCAGCAGCTTAGGAGCCGACACGGACACCTTC.

The gene calls are TRBV18 and TRBJ1-2; D is unresolved. The CDR3 loop spans 11 amino acids. V gave up 2 bases and J gave up 8 bases, with 6 bases separating them. Germline assignment: CDR1 KGHSH and CDR2 LQKENI. The chain's CDR3 is CASSPGRGYTF. The DNA of the CDR3 is TGTGCCAGCTCACCAGGGCGCGGCTACACCTTC.

Here the CDR3 reads CASSPRTGQGDTQYF. The DNA of the CDR3 is TGCGCCAGCAGCCCTCGGACAGGGCAAGGAGATACGCAGTATTTT. The V call is TRBV4-1, the J call TRBJ2-3; 8 nucleotides agree with TRBD1. Germline CDR1 reads MGHRA; CDR2 reads YSYEKL. There are 15 residues in the CDR3. Trimming removed 4 bases from V and 5 bases from J; junction bases left unmatched: 8.

The rearrangement uses TRBV15 and TRBJ1-2, with D uncertain. Germline lookup yields CDR1 LNHNV and CDR2 YYDKDF (reference sequence). Trimming took off 0 bases at V and 6 bases at J, with 14 bases between the two ends. This CDR3 has 15 amino acids. The CDR3 DNA sequence: TGTGCCACCAGCAGAGATGAGTCGGATGGAGATGGCTACACCTTC. Translating gives CATSRDESDGDGYTF. The entire variable domain, with the rest obtained from reference TRBV15 and TRBJ1-2, is as follows: DAMVIQNPRYQVTQFGKPVTLSCSQTLNHNVMYWYQQKSSQAPKLLFHYYDKDFNNEADTPDNFQSRRPNTSFCFLDIRSPGLGDTAMYLCATSRDESDGDGYTFGSGTRLTVV.